This record concerns one T cell receptor beta chain sequence. Its antigen is currently unknown. A single base separates this from a much larger clone, so it may be a read error. Recently diagnosed hyperthyroidism of less than 2 months' duration affected patients aged 18 to 65. The study excluded patients with uncontrolled infection, other autoimmune disease, pregnancy or lactation. Diagnoses rested on clinical symptoms, serum thyroxine and TRAb, thyroid ultrasound and orbital computed tomography. The data are from a study of T cells in Graves' hyperthyroidism and ophthalmopathy. Looked up from germline, CDR1 is MDHEN and CDR2 is SYDVKM. This CDR3 spans 16 amino acids. Between the trimmed V and J ends, which lost 3 bases and 1 base, there was a span of 15 bases. From RNA transcripts, TCR beta CDR3 regions were amplified. The HTBI set primed first-round TCR CDR3 RT-PCR. Using its own MiXCR run on the multiplex PCR reads, TCRdb lists one record per CDR3 protein. This sample has fewer than 850,000 distinct CDR3 sequences, with roughly 17% found just once.

General observations from the study: Blood also contained most expanded thyroid clonotypes above 0.001.

This TCR was sampled from a man aged 45-65 years with Graves' hyperthyroidism. The gene calls are TRBV28 and TRBJ1-2, with D possibly being TRBD1 (5 bases). Sequenced sample: blood. The CDR3 coding sequence is TGTGCCAGCAGTTTCGAGGGGCTCCCAATTAACTATGGCTACACCTTC. This sequence encodes CASSFEGLPINYGYTF.